The 9 T cell receptor beta chains presented below share a single source sample, sequenced in a study of PD-1 blockade in classical Hodgkin lymphoma. TCRdb's copy holds only in-frame clones and misses some; the assay was immunoSEQ multiplex PCR. The sample includes around 23,000 clones, more than 75% seen only once; the top ten take about a quarter. Documented time point: cycle 4 day 1 (C4D1), after five to seven weeks of nivolumab. All patients experienced relapse after autologous stem cell transplantation, and brentuximab vedotin exposure was variable. The sequencing used peripheral blood mononuclear cells (PBMCs), collected before the fourth cycle of nivolumab. The receptor source for this set is a human donor with classical Hodgkin lymphoma.

The V gene is TRBV19, the J gene TRBJ2-2; no clear D. The germline V gene has CDR1 LNHDA and CDR2 SQIVND (reference sequence). The CDR3 covers 15 residues. With 1 base removed from V and 0 bases from J, the gap between germline ends came to 6 bases. DNA for the CDR3: TGTGCCAGTAGTATAGGAAGAGCGAACACCGGGGAGCTGTTTTTT. It yields the protein CASSIGRANTGELFF.

The rearrangement links TRBV6-5 to TRBJ2-3, with D hard to call. V lost 5 bases and J lost 1, with 7 bases in between. This CDR3 comprises 13 residues. CDR1 MNHEY and CDR2 SVGAGI come from the germline V gene. CDR3 sequence (DNA): TGTGCCAGCAGTCGAGGAGGCACAGATACGCAGTATTTT. Translation gives CASSRGGTDTQYF.

This rearrangement joins TRBV10-3 to TRBJ2-5; TRBD2 matches 8 bases. CDR1 is ENHRY and CDR2 is SYGVKD in the germline V gene. The ends lost 5 bases at V and 3 bases at J; junction bases unmatched: 11. The CDR3 consists of 16 residues. CDR3 in DNA: TGTGCCATCAGTCAGACTAGCGTCCTGCGGAAAGAGACCCAGTACTTC. It translates to CAISQTSVLRKETQYF.

This rearrangement joins TRBV29-1 to TRBJ1-2, with 7 bases matching TRBD1. The V segment lost 0 bases and the J segment 2 bases; nucleotides outside the gene matches: 6. CDR3 size: 15 residues. CDR1 SQVTM and CDR2 ANQGSEA come from the germline V gene. CDR3 in DNA: TGCAGCGTTGAAGATCCCGACAGGGTCAACTATGGCTACACCTTC. Translating it yields CSVEDPDRVNYGYTF.

This clone has more than one count but fewer than ten. V usage is TRBV11-2 and J usage is TRBJ2-7; TRBD1 might be the D (6 bases). V shed 5 bases and J shed 2 bases, with 13 bases lying between them. From germline, CDR1 is SGHAT and CDR2 FQNNGV. The CDR3 spans 14 residues. The CDR3: CASSPATGAYEQYF. In nucleotides, the CDR3 is TGTGCCAGCAGCCCCGCGACAGGCGCCTACGAGCAGTACTTC.

The rearrangement uses TRBV18 and TRBJ2-4; 12 nucleotides align to TRBD2. Germline V gene lookup returns CDR1 KGHSH and CDR2 LQKENI. The CDR3 runs to 17 residues. With V trimmed by 3 bases and J by 1 base, 4 bases remained unmatched. CDR3 coding DNA: TGTGCCAGCTCACCCGGACTAGCGGGGAGGGCCAAAAACATTCAGTACTTC. It yields the protein CASSPGLAGRAKNIQYF.

This rearrangement joins TRBV30 to TRBJ2-7; 9 bases line up with TRBD1. Trimming took 2 bases from V and 4 from J; bases not matched to a gene: 6. The CDR3 is 14 amino acids. Germline CDR1 is GTSNPN and CDR2 is SVGIG (reference sequence). The DNA for the CDR3 is TGTGCCTGGAGTAGGACAGGGGACCTGTACGAGCAGTACTTC. This codes for CAWSRTGDLYEQYF.

This clone came up once. The chain employs TRBV10-1 and TRBJ2-3; D possibly corresponds to TRBD2 (6 bases). This CDR3 is 15 amino acids long. Germline V gene data show CDR1 as WNHNN and CDR2 as SYGVQD (reference sequence). The V gene lost 4 bases and the J gene lost 0 bases, with 11 bases spanning the gap. The CDR3 coding sequence is TGCGCCAGCAGTGGGACTACAGATAGCACAGATACGCAGTATTTT. Translating it yields CASSGTTDSTDTQYF.

The chain couples TRBV5-1 to TRBJ2-5; maybe TRBD2 (6 bases). The CDR3 spans 14 residues. From germline, CDR1 is SGHRS and CDR2 YFSETQ. V lost 6 bases, J lost 0 bases, and 12 bases lay in between. As DNA, the CDR3 is TGCGCCAGCACCCCTCGCGGGAACCAAGAGACCCAGTACTTC. Its translation: CASTPRGNQETQYF. The full variable domain, its missing parts supplied by reference TRBV5-1 and TRBJ2-5, is KAGVTQTPRYLIKTRGQQVTLSCSPISGHRSVSWYQQTPGQGLQFLFEYFSETQRNKGNFPGRFSGRQFSNSRSEMNVSTLELGDSALYLCASTPRGNQETQYFGPGTRLLVL.